A selection of T cell receptor beta chains follows, all from one sample in a study of cytomegalovirus exposure and HLA in healthy donors. Generated by immunoSEQ multiplex PCR, the TCRdb table keeps only in-frame clones and is missing some. The table has 150,000 to 200,000 clones, about 81% seen once. Sample: PBMCs. These TCRs come from a woman in her 30s in good health and CMV-seronegative. Each CDR3 is given with its conserved first and last residue. D genes are given only for firm matches. Clone size is not always given. Where it is, it says once, few, many or a class for expanded clones.

>TRBV5-4|TRBJ2-7|-|13|-
TGTGCCAGCACCTCGGACAGCAATCCAAGGCAGTACTTC
CASTSDSNPRQYF
>TRBV7-2|TRBJ2-3|-|12|-
TGTGCCAGCAGCTTACACCGGGATACGCAGTATTTT
CASSLHRDTQYF
>TRBV5-4|TRBJ2-7|few|13|-
TGTGCCAGCAGCCCGGACAGAGGCTACGAGCAGTACTTC
CASSPDRGYEQYF
>TRBV19|TRBJ2-7|-|13|-
TGTGCCAGTAGTTCCAGCAGGGATCGCGAGCAGTACTTC
CASSSSRDREQYF
>TRBV7-2|TRBJ2-5|-|15|TRBD1
TGTGCCAGCAGCTCACAGGGGCGAAGGGGGGAGACCCAGTACTTC
CASSSQGRRGETQYF
>TRBV13|TRBJ2-7|-|16|TRBD1
TGTGCCAGCAGCTTAGGGGGGACAGGGGGCATCAACGAGCAGTACTTC
CASSLGGTGGINEQYF
>TRBV28|TRBJ1-5|-|14|-
TGTGCCAGCAGTCATGCGGGCAGGGGAAAGCCCCAGCATTTT
CASSHAGRGKPQHF
>TRBV29-1|TRBJ1-5|-|15|-
TGCAGCGGGCCCCCCCGGGAGACAAGCAATCAGCCCCAGCATTTT
CSGPPRETSNQPQHF
>TRBV4-3|TRBJ2-7|few|14|-
TGCGCCAGCAGCCAAGACAGAAACACCTACGAGCAGTACTTC
CASSQDRNTYEQYF
>TRBV5-1|TRBJ1-1|-|15|-
TGCGCCAGCAGCTTGGTTCAGCCGGGATCCACTGAAGCTTTCTTT
CASSLVQPGSTEAFF
>TRBV4-3|TRBJ2-7|-|19|-
TGCGCCAGCAGCCAAGACCGTGGGCCGGGCACAGGGTCAACCTACGAGCAGTACTTC
CASSQDRGPGTGSTYEQYF
>TRBV2|TRBJ1-5|-|15|-
TGTGCCACAAGCGAAGAGCTCTTACCTAATCAGCCCCAGCATTTT
CATSEELLPNQPQHF
>TRBV29-1|TRBJ1-1|-|12|-
TGCAGCGTTCGATCAGGGGTCACTGAAGCTTTCTTT
CSVRSGVTEAFF
>TRBV10-3|TRBJ2-5|-|15|TRBD1
TGTGCCATCAGTGGGCAGGACAGGGATGCAGAGACCCAGTACTTC
CAISGQDRDAETQYF
>TRBV2|TRBJ1-6|few|15|-
TGTGCCAGCAGTGTCCGGGGAAACTATAATTCACCCCTCCACTTT
CASSVRGNYNSPLHF
>TRBV10-3|TRBJ1-4|-|14|-
TGTGCTACCGCCCCGGGGGTAACTAATGAAAAACTGTTTTTT
CATAPGVTNEKLFF
>TRBV10-1|TRBJ1-2|-|13|-
TGCGCCCGCCCTCGGGGGAGGACGTATGGCTACACCTTC
CARPRGRTYGYTF
>TRBV6-5|TRBJ1-5|few|15|TRBD1
TGTGCCAGCAGTCGGACAGGGGAAGGATTTCAGCCCCAGCATTTT
CASSRTGEGFQPQHF
>TRBV30|TRBJ2-7|-|14|-
TGTGCCTGGAGTGTTGGCGGAAGCTCCTACGAGCAGTACTTC
CAWSVGGSSYEQYF
>TRBV15|TRBJ2-1|-|20|-
TGTGCCACCAGCAGAGCTTGGACGCCCCGTGGAAGGGGCTCCTACAATGAGCAGTTCTTC
CATSRAWTPRGRGSYNEQFF
>TRBV18|TRBJ1-1|-|17|-
TGTGCCAGCTCGCCCACGCCAGCGACAGATGGGGGGACTGAAGCTTTCTTT
CASSPTPATDGGTEAFF
>TRBV5-1|TRBJ2-5|-|16|TRBD2
TGCGCCAGCAGCTTGGAGTCTAGCGGGGTAGAAGAGACCCAGTACTTC
CASSLESSGVEETQYF
>TRBV7-8|TRBJ2-7|-|15|-
TGTGCCAGCAGCTTAGGCCTGAACATTTCCTACGAGCAGTACTTC
CASSLGLNISYEQYF
>TRBV11-3|TRBJ2-2|-|17|-
TGTGCCAGCAGCTCCCCATTAGGCGTTGCGGGCACCGGGGAGCTGTTTTTT
CASSSPLGVAGTGELFF
>TRBV5-6|TRBJ1-4|-|15|-
TGTGCCAGCAGCTTGGTTTCTGTGCCCCAGGAAAAACTGTTTTTT
CASSLVSVPQEKLFF
>TRBV7-7|TRBJ2-5|once|15|-
TGTGCTAGCAGCTTAGGAGGTGGGGGGCAAGAGACCCAGTACTTC
CASSLGGGGQETQYF
>TRBV4-3|TRBJ2-6|-|16|-
TGCGCCAGCAGCCAAGGCGTCTTCTCTGGGGCCAACGTCCTGACTTTC
CASSQGVFSGANVLTF
>TRBV6-1|TRBJ2-7|once|14|TRBD1
TGTGCCAGCAGTGTCCGACAGGGGGCGTACGAGCAGTACTTC
CASSVRQGAYEQYF
>TRBV4-3|TRBJ2-7|-|16|-
TGCGCCAGCAGCCAAGATCTATGGACAGACCCCTACGAGCAGTACTTC
CASSQDLWTDPYEQYF
>TRBV4-2|TRBJ2-6|-|16|TRBD2
TGTGCCAGCAGCCAAGATGGGACTAGTGGGGCCAACGGCCTGACTTTC
CASSQDGTSGANGLTF
>TRBV30|TRBJ2-1|-|13|-
TGTGCCTGGAGTCTCTCACAGGGTACTGAGCAGTTCTTC
CAWSLSQGTEQFF
>TRBV7-2|TRBJ1-5|-|16|-
TGTGCCAGCAGCCGTCGAATACAGGGACGCAATCAGCCCCAGCATTTT
CASSRRIQGRNQPQHF
>TRBV6-5|TRBJ2-7|-|15|TRBD1
TGTGCCAGCAGTTACTCCTCAGGGGGCTCCTACGAGCAGTACTTC
CASSYSSGGSYEQYF
>TRBV18|TRBJ2-7|-|15|TRBD2
TGTGCCAGCTCACGAACTAGCGGGGGGGCCTACGAGCAGTACTTC
CASSRTSGGAYEQYF
>TRBV4-1|TRBJ2-5|few|16|TRBD1
TGTGCCAGCAGCCAAGAGGGGCCAGGGGGCGCAGAGACCCAGTACTTC
CASSQEGPGGAETQYF
>TRBV5-8|TRBJ2-5|-|13|-
TGTGCCAGCAGCCCGCGGTACGGGGAGACCCAGTACTTC
CASSPRYGETQYF